Sequencing of this T cell receptor beta chain was carried out in a study of CD8+ T cells in alopecia areata. General study results and limits: With tofacitinib ongoing, many expanded lesional clones persisted in both scalp and blood.

RNA extraction and reverse transcription yielded cDNA as sequencing template. The assay was immunoSEQ multiplex PCR, and TCRdb's table has in-frame clones only and misses some. The profile shows 150,000 to 200,000 clones, about three fifths of them singletons. The treatment: oral pan-JAK inhibitor, 5-10 mg twice daily. Turning to this clone: Its matching antigen is unknown.

Trimming took off 6 bases at V and 4 bases at J, with 12 bases between the two ends. The CDR3 is 13 residues long. Germline-derived CDR1 and CDR2 are MNHEY and SVGAGI. The clonotype was recovered from a human donor with alopecia areata. The input for sequencing was CD4+ T cells sorted from blood, taken at week 24, from a patient treated with tofacitinib. The genes are TRBV6-5 and TRBJ2-5; D gene ambiguous. The CDR3 DNA reads TGTGCCAGCAGGGAGCTAGGCGGAGAGACCCAGTACTTC. Encoded protein: CASRELGGETQYF.